The 22 T cell receptor beta chains reported below all come from one sample, sequenced in a study of blood T cells in healthy people across ages. The use of a sample-barcoded 5' primer and a J-beta primer mix characterized a second PCR of roughly 7 to 11 cycles. TCRdb re-called the 5' RACE reads through MiXCR, storing one row per CDR3 protein. The table records roughly 930,000 distinct CDR3 sequences, about 44% of them present only once. The sequenced sample consisted of blood. The source is a man younger than 45 in good health.

This clonotype was seen a handful of times. This sequence joins TRBV12-3 or TRBV12-4 and TRBJ2-3; D possibly matches TRBD1 or TRBD2 (5 bases each). The V end was cut by 1 base, the J end by 6 bases, with 11 bases between. The CDR3 loop spans 14 amino acids. The chain's CDR3 is CASSLGDLWDTQYF. Written as DNA, the CDR3 is TGTGCCAGCAGTTTAGGGGACCTCTGGGATACGCAGTATTTT.

This clonotype turned up a few times. This chain uses TRBV3-1 with TRBJ2-3, with 7 bases fitting TRBD2. This CDR3 comprises 14 residues. Unmatched junction bases numbered 10, after V lost 3 bases and J lost 10 bases. The germline CDR1 and CDR2 sequences are LGHDT and YNNKEL (reference sequence). CDR3 region: CASSQNLGGSSQYF. CDR3 DNA sequence: TGTGCCAGCAGCCAGAACCTCGGGGGGAGTTCGCAGTATTTT.

This chain joins TRBV9 and TRBJ2-1; D is undetermined. This CDR3 spans 15 amino acids. Germline assignment: CDR1 SGDLS and CDR2 YYNGEE. V was trimmed by 0 bases and J by 6 bases, leaving 13 bases between them. The CDR3 sequence: CASSVAPRQPNEQFF. CDR3 DNA sequence: TGTGCCAGCAGCGTAGCCCCCAGGCAGCCCAATGAGCAGTTCTTC.

This clonotype was seen at least ten times. This rearrangement joins TRBV5-1 to TRBJ2-6; D remains ambiguous. Germline CDR1 and CDR2: SGHRS and YFSETQ. This CDR3 comprises 15 residues. V dropped 0 bases and J dropped 0 bases, with 4 bases sitting between them. CDR3 sequence reads: CASSLGFSGANVLTF. The CDR3 DNA reads as TGCGCCAGCAGCTTGGGGTTCTCTGGGGCCAACGTCCTGACTTTC.

CDR3 region: CASGPMGIVHEQYF. The DNA for the CDR3 is TGTGCCAGCGGCCCCATGGGGATTGTCCACGAGCAGTACTTC. The chain employs TRBV28 and TRBJ2-7; D call uncertain. The ends were cut back, 8 bases at V and 5 bases at J, with 19 bases in the middle. Per the germline V gene, CDR1 is MDHEN and CDR2 is SYDVKM. This CDR3 is built from 14 residues.

The chain carries TRBV25-1 and TRBJ2-1; 8 bases are shared with TRBD2. V trimming: 1 base; J trimming: 2 bases; junction bases outside the gene matches: 7. Germline V gene data show CDR1 as MGHDK and CDR2 as SYGVNS. This CDR3 contains 17 residues. This chain's CDR3 is CASSELGTGGPYNEQFF. The CDR3 DNA reads TGTGCCAGCAGTGAATTGGGCACGGGGGGGCCCTACAATGAGCAGTTCTTC.

The V and J genes are TRBV7-9 and TRBJ2-4; D possibly uses TRBD1 or TRBD2 (5 bases each). Germline V lookup: CDR1 SEHNR, CDR2 FQNEAQ (reference sequence). Trimming pared 5 bases from V and 6 bases from J, leaving 14 bases between. This CDR3 is 14 amino acids long. The CDR3 DNA reads as TGTGCCAGCAGCGTATCACAGGCGGGAAACATTCAGTACTTC. The encoded protein is CASSVSQAGNIQYF.

V is TRBV29-1 and J is TRBJ1-2, with D possibly being TRBD1 (5 bases). V was pared by 6 bases and J by 4 bases, with 12 bases between. Germline V gives CDR1 SQVTM, CDR2 ANQGSEA. The CDR3 covers 12 residues. CDR3 in amino acids: CSVGRDGYGYTF. The CDR3 nucleotides are TGCAGCGTGGGCCGGGACGGCTATGGCTACACCTTC.

This clonotype was counted between two and nine times. This rearrangement joins TRBV7-9 to TRBJ2-6; perhaps TRBD1 as D (6 bases). CDR3 size: 16 residues. In germline, CDR1 is SEHNR, CDR2 FQNEAQ (reference sequence). The germline V and J ends were trimmed by 5 bases and 1 base, with 12 bases remaining between them. The CDR3 DNA follows: TGTGCCAGCAGCCTCCAACAGGGTTCTGGGGCCAACGTCCTGACTTTC. Translating it yields CASSLQQGSGANVLTF. The whole variable domain, filled in from reference TRBV7-9 and TRBJ2-6, reads DTGVSQNPRHKITKRGQNVTFRCDPISEHNRLYWYRQTLGQGPEFLTYFQNEAQLEKSRLLSDRFSAERPKGSFSTLEIQRTEQGDSAMYLCASSLQQGSGANVLTFGAGSRLTVL.

The V call is TRBV9, the J call TRBJ1-2; no clear D. The ends were cut back, 4 bases at V and 7 bases at J, with 14 bases in the middle. This CDR3 has 13 amino acids. Germline V CDR1 and CDR2: SGDLS, YYNGEE. For the CDR3, the DNA is TGTGCCAGCAGCCCCCGGGAGGGTCTTGGCTACACCTTC. Its translation is CASSPREGLGYTF.

V usage is TRBV20-1 and J usage is TRBJ2-5, with D maybe TRBD2 (5 bases). This CDR3 contains 15 residues. The V end lost 0 bases, the J end lost 7 bases, and 18 bases lay between the germline ends. Germline CDR1 and CDR2: DFQATT and SNEGSKA (reference sequence). The DNA for the CDR3 is TGCAGTGCTAGAGACCCCTCGACTGGACTGGTGACCCAGTACTTC. It yields the protein CSARDPSTGLVTQYF.

This clonotype came up a few times. The chain joins TRBV28 to TRBJ2-7; tentatively, D is TRBD1 (5 bases). Germline V gives CDR1 MDHEN, CDR2 SYDVKM. Between the trimmed V and J ends, which lost 3 bases and 4 bases, there was a span of 10 bases. The CDR3 has 13 amino acids. The CDR3 DNA reads TGTGCCAGCAGTTTGGCCAGGGAATACGAGCAGTACTTC. This codes for CASSLAREYEQYF.

V gene TRBV7-9 combines with J gene TRBJ2-5, with 9 nucleotides matching TRBD2. In germline, CDR1 is SEHNR, CDR2 FQNEAQ (reference sequence). V shed 5 bases and J 4 bases; nucleotides not matched to a gene: 23. This CDR3 is 20 amino acids long. For the CDR3, the DNA is TGTGCCAGCAGCCGTTTGCCGCATCTAGCGGGGCTTCTCCGGGGAGAGACCCAGTACTTC. This translates into CASSRLPHLAGLLRGETQYF.

The chain carries TRBV18 and TRBJ2-7, with 8 bases aligning to TRBD1. The junction had 7 bases not matched to a gene; V was cut back by 1 base and J by 5 bases. In germline, CDR1 is KGHSH, CDR2 LQKENI. This CDR3 is 15 amino acids long. The CDR3 is CASSPRERTGNEQYF. Here the CDR3 DNA reads TGTGCCAGCTCACCACGGGAGAGGACAGGGAACGAGCAGTACTTC.

The V call is TRBV27, the J call TRBJ1-5; possible D gene TRBD1, 5 bases. V gave up 3 bases and J gave up 5 bases, with 17 bases separating them. The CDR3 spans 16 residues. The germline V gene has CDR1 MNHEY and CDR2 SMNVEV (reference sequence). CDR3 DNA sequence: TGTGCCAGCAGTTTCCTCTCGGACATTCGAGATCAGCCCCAGCATTTT. Its translation is CASSFLSDIRDQPQHF.

The sample holds a few counts of this clonotype. The chain recombines TRBV7-9 with TRBJ2-5; D not certain. Judging by the DNA end, TRBJ2-7 fits better; the J call may be wrong. Germline CDR1 and CDR2: SEHNR and FQNEAQ (reference sequence). This CDR3 comprises 14 residues. Here the CDR3 DNA reads TGTGCCAGCAGCTTAGACGCTAGAAGCGACGAGCAGTACTTC. Amino acid sequence: CASSLDARSDEQYF.

The chain uses TRBV4-3 and TRBJ2-1, with 7 bases fitting TRBD1. This CDR3 has 17 residues. In germline, CDR1 is LGHNA, CDR2 YSLEER. V was clipped by 1 base and J by 1 base; unmatched bases: 7. For the CDR3, the DNA is TGCGCCAGCAGCCAAGGGAGTGCCAGGGGGTCCTACAATGAGCAGTTCTTC. It yields the protein CASSQGSARGSYNEQFF.

The chain links TRBV6-5 to TRBJ2-7; possibly TRBD1 for D (6 bases). Germline loops: CDR1 MNHEY, CDR2 SVGAGI. Deletions cut 2 bases from V and 0 bases from J, with 11 bases between. This CDR3 region has 15 residues. Here the CDR3 DNA reads TGTGCCAGCAGTTACGACAGGACGAGCTCCTACGAGCAGTACTTC. Encoded protein: CASSYDRTSSYEQYF.

This chain links TRBV29-1 with TRBJ1-2, with 10 bases identical to TRBD1. CDR3 length: 12 amino acids. The junction had 3 bases not matched to a gene; V was cut back by 4 bases and J by 7 bases. Germline V CDR1 and CDR2: SQVTM, ANQGSEA. For the CDR3, the DNA is TGCAGCGTTGGACAGGGGGCAGTTGGCTACACCTTC. This sequence encodes CSVGQGAVGYTF.

This clonotype occurred once. V is TRBV2 and J is TRBJ2-1; 11 bases map to TRBD2. The J segment lost 0 bases and the V segment lost 8 bases, leaving 15 bases of the junction unmatched. The CDR3 covers 19 residues. The germline CDR1 and CDR2 sequences are SNHLY and FYNNEI. The CDR3 bases are TGTGCCAGCTCGGTAGCGGGGGGGCTTAGCAAGAGCTCCTACAATGAGCAGTTCTTC. Encoded protein: CASSVAGGLSKSSYNEQFF.

Only one count was recorded for this clonotype. V and J are TRBV20-1 and TRBJ2-4; TRBD2 aligns across 8 bases. TRBJ2-7 matches the DNA end more closely, so the J call is doubtful. The CDR3 has 14 residues. The germline gives CDR1 DFQATT, CDR2 SNEGSKA (reference sequence). The CDR3 spells CSADPGTSVYEQYF. The DNA of the CDR3 is TGCAGTGCTGACCCCGGGACTAGTGTCTACGAGCAGTACTTC.

The chain joins TRBV20-1 to TRBJ1-1, with 8 positions matching TRBD1. Losses at the gene ends were 6 bases for V and 1 base for J; bases not matched to a gene: 7. Germline lookup yields CDR1 DFQATT and CDR2 SNEGSKA (reference sequence). This CDR3 region has 14 residues. DNA of the CDR3: TGCAGTGCCCCTCTAGGGACAGGGAACACTGAAGCTTTCTTT. This encodes CSAPLGTGNTEAFF.